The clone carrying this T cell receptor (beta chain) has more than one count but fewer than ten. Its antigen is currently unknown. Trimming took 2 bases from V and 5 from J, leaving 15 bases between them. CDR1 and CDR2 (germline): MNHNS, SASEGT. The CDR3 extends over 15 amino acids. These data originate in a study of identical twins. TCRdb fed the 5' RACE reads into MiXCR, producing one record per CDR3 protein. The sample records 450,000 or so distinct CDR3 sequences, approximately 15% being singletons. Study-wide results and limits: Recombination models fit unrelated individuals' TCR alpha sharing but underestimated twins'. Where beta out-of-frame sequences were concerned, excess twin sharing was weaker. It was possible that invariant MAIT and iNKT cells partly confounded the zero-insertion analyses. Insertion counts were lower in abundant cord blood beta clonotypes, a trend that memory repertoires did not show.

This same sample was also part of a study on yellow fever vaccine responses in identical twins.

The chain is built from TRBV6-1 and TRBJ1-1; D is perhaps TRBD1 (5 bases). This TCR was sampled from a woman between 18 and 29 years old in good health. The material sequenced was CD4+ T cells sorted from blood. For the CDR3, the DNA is TGTGCCAGCAGTGAACAGGGAAAAGTTCCGACTGAAGCTTTCTTT. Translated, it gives CASSEQGKVPTEAFF.